This TCR beta chain appears in the sequencing data of a study of T cells in Graves' hyperthyroidism and ophthalmopathy. At the level of the study: Before treatment of any kind, peripheral blood was taken at initial diagnosis.

Whole-study results and caveats: For ophthalmopathy, model prediction preceded onset by a median about six months. Classification by a 13 V-J model distinguished ophthalmopathy from stable hyperthyroidism.

With 4 bases clipped from V and 3 bases from J, the junction kept 5 bases outside the gene matches. Germline V CDR1 and CDR2: MNHEY, SVGEGT. The CDR3 consists of 14 residues. Using RNA transcripts as the source, TCR beta CDR3 regions were amplified. Initially, a first-round RT-PCR of the TCR CDR3 employed the HTBI primer set. TCRdb reanalysed the multiplex PCR reads using MiXCR and keeps one entry per CDR3 protein. The sample contains 350,000 to 400,000 distinct CDR3 sequences, roughly 13% of which appear only once. Concerning this clonotype: Its target is unknown.

The J gene is TRBJ2-7, the V gene TRBV6-2 or TRBV6-3; TRBD1 matches at 8 bases. The source material was blood. This TCR derives from a woman aged 55-70 years with Graves' hyperthyroidism. CDR3 nucleotides: TGTGCCAGCAGTTGCTCAACAGGGGGCTACGAGCAGTACTTC. Translated: CASSCSTGGYEQYF.